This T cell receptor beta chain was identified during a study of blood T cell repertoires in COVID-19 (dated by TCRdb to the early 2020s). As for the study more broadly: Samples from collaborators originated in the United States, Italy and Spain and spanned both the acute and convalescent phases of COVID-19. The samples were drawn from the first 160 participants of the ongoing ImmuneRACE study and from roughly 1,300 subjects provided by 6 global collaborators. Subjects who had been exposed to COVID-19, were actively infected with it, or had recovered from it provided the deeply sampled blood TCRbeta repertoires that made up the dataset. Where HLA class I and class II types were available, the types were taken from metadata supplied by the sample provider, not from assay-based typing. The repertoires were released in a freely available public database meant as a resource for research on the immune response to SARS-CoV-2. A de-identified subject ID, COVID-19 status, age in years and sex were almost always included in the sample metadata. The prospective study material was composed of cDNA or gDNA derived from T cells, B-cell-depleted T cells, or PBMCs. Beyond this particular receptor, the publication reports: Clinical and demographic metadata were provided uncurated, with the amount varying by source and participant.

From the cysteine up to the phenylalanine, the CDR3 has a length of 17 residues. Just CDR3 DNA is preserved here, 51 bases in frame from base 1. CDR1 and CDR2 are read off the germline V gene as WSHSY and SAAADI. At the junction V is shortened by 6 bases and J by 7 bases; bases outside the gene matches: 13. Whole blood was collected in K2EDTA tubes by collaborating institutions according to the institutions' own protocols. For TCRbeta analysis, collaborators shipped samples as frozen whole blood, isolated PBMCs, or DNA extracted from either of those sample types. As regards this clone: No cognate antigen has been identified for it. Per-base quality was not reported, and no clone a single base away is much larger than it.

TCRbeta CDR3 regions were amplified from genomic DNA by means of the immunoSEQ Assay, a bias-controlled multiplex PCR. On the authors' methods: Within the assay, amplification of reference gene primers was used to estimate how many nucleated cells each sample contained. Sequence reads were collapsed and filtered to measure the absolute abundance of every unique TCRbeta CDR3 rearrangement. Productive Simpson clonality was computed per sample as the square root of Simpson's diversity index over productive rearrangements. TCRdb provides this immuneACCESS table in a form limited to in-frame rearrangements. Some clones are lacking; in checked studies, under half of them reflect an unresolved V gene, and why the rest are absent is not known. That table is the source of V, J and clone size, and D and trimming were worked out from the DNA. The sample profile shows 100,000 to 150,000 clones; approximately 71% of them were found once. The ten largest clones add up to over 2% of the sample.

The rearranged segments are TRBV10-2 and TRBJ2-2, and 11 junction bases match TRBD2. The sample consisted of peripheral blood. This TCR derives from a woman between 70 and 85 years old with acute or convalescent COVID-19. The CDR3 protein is CASSETSGGFLGGELFF. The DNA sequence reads TGCGCCAGCAGCGAAACTAGCGGGGGATTTTTAGGCGGGGAGCTGTTTTTT.